The 27 T cell receptor beta chains listed next were all sequenced from one sample in a study of cytomegalovirus exposure and HLA in healthy donors (dated by TCRdb to about 2017). The library was produced with the immunoSEQ multiplex PCR assay. A mixture of 60 forward primers for TCR Vbeta segments and 13 reverse primers for TCR Jbeta segments was used in the multiplex PCR. Imported from immuneACCESS, the table was reduced by TCRdb to in-frame sequences with V and J called. These copies leave out some clones; in studies compared against another copy, an unresolved V gene accounts for under half, and the cause of the remainder is not known. The sample has about 150,000 clones on record, roughly 72% of them singletons. The leading ten clones occupy about 2% of the sample. The sample consisted of PBMCs. These receptor sequences come from a man younger than 40 in good health and CMV-seronegative.

The rearrangement uses TRBV14 and TRBJ1-3; tentative D call: TRBD1 (5 bases). Germline loops: CDR1 SGHDN, CDR2 FVKESK. This CDR3 comprises 14 residues. Between the trimmed V and J ends, which lost 6 bases and 0 bases, there was a span of 9 bases. The CDR3 region is CASRDTNSGNTIYF. The CDR3 DNA reads TGTGCCAGCAGGGACACGAACTCTGGAAACACCATATATTTT. Filled out from reference TRBV14 and TRBJ1-3, the complete variable domain reads EAGVTQFPSHSVIEKGQTVTLRCDPISGHDNLYWYRRVMGKEIKFLLHFVKESKQDESGMPNNRFLAERTGGTYSTLKVQPAELEDSGVYFCASRDTNSGNTIYFGEGSWLTVV.

The CDR3 region is CASRTEAVSYNEQFF. Here the CDR3 DNA reads TGTGCCAGCAGGACCGAGGCCGTTTCCTACAATGAGCAGTTCTTC. The V and J genes are TRBV5-4 and TRBJ2-1, with D uncertain. Germline V gene sequence: CDR1 SGHNT, CDR2 YYREEE (reference sequence). Trimming shortened V by 5 bases and J by 1 base, and 13 bases separated the two germline ends. This CDR3 has 15 residues.

J is TRBJ1-4 and V is TRBV29-1; D ambiguous. Deletions cut 4 bases from V and 8 bases from J, with 14 bases between. This CDR3 has 13 residues. The germline V gene has CDR1 SQVTM and CDR2 ANQGSEA. The CDR3 region is CSVAERVGEKLFF. The CDR3 nucleotides read TGCAGCGTTGCAGAGAGGGTAGGAGAAAAACTGTTTTTT.

The chain combines TRBV28 with TRBJ1-2; TRBD1 aligns across 7 bases. CDR1 and CDR2 (germline): MDHEN, SYDVKM. The CDR3 totals 15 residues. The V gene end was trimmed by 6 bases and the J gene end by 2 bases; junction bases not matched to a gene: 9. The CDR3 DNA reads as TGTGCCAGCAGCCCAGGGGGAACTACAAACTATGGCTACACCTTC. It codes for CASSPGGTTNYGYTF.

The J gene is TRBJ2-3, the V gene TRBV18, with D uncertain. CDR1 and CDR2 from the germline V gene are KGHSH and LQKENI. V shed 3 bases and J shed 6 bases, with 7 bases lying between them. The length of the CDR3 is 12 residues. CDR3 residues: CASSPERDTQYF. Written as DNA, the CDR3 is TGTGCCAGCTCACCGGAGAGGGATACGCAGTATTTT.

The gene calls are TRBV9 and TRBJ2-5; 13 nucleotides match TRBD2. In germline, CDR1 is SGDLS, CDR2 YYNGEE. The ends lost 4 bases at V and 4 bases at J; junction bases unmatched: 7. The CDR3 is made up of 16 amino acids. The CDR3: CASSPLAGGGGETQYF. The CDR3 nucleotides read TGTGCCAGCAGCCCACTAGCGGGGGGGGGTGGAGAGACCCAGTACTTC. The full variable domain, with the rest looked up from reference TRBV9 and TRBJ2-5, is DSGVTQTPKHLITATGQRVTLRCSPRSGDLSVYWYQQSLDQGLQFLIQYYNGEERAKGNILERFSAQQFPDLHSELNLSSLELGDSALYFCASSPLAGGGGETQYFGPGTRLLVL.

This sequence joins TRBV11-2 and TRBJ2-7, with D perhaps TRBD2 (6 bases). CDR1 SGHAT and CDR2 FQNNGV come from the germline V gene. The CDR3 is 19 residues long. The ends were cut back, 0 bases at V and 2 bases at J, with 23 bases in the middle. The CDR3 loop reads CASSLDGGTPRTGAYEQYF. DNA of the CDR3: TGTGCCAGCAGCTTAGATGGAGGAACTCCCCGGACGGGAGCCTACGAGCAGTACTTC. The full variable domain, completed using reference TRBV11-2 and TRBJ2-7, is EAGVAQSPRYKIIEKRQSVAFWCNPISGHATLYWYQQILGQGPKLLIQFQNNGVVDDSQLPKDRFSAERLKGVDSTLKIQPAKLEDSAVYLCASSLDGGTPRTGAYEQYFGPGTRLTVT.

The CDR3 bases are TGCAGCGTTTTTCGAGGCTACGAGCAGTACTTC. Its translation: CSVFRGYEQYF. This chain links TRBV29-1 with TRBJ2-7, with D unclear. CDR1 and CDR2 (germline): SQVTM, ANQGSEA. This CDR3 contains 11 residues. V lost 5 bases to trimming and J lost 3 bases, with 8 bases between them.

The chain couples TRBV29-1 to TRBJ2-1, with TRBD1 matching over 8 bases. V lost 5 bases to trimming and J lost 3 bases; unmatched junction nucleotides: 9. Germline-derived CDR1 and CDR2 are SQVTM and ANQGSEA. This CDR3 region has 15 residues. The CDR3 loop is CSVFLRDRNYNEQFF. The DNA of the CDR3 is TGCAGCGTTTTCCTCCGGGACAGGAACTACAATGAGCAGTTCTTC.

The chain has TRBV5-5 and TRBJ1-6, with TRBD1 identical over 10 bases. The CDR3 length is 16 residues. J was trimmed by 10 bases and V by 2 bases; bases with no gene match: 9. The germline V gene has CDR1 SGHKS and CDR2 YYEKEE (reference sequence). CDR3 loop: CASSFVVGQGQSPLHF. The CDR3 DNA is TGTGCCAGCAGCTTCGTCGTGGGACAGGGGCAATCACCCCTCCACTTT.

The table lists this clone with a count of one. The gene calls are TRBV6-4 and TRBJ2-3, with 7 bases lining up with TRBD2. Germline CDR1 MRHNA, CDR2 SNTAGT. Losses at the gene ends were 3 bases for V and 6 bases for J; bases not matched to a gene: 9. The CDR3 spans 15 residues. In nucleotides, the CDR3 is TGTGCCAGCAGTGAATCAGCGGGGAAGGGGGATACGCAGTATTTT. Translating it yields CASSESAGKGDTQYF.

V usage is TRBV5-4 and J usage is TRBJ2-3, with 8 nucleotides matching TRBD2. Losses at the gene ends were 0 bases for V and 3 bases for J; bases not matched to a gene: 6. The CDR3 loop spans 16 amino acids. The germline V gene encodes CDR1 SGHNT and CDR2 YYREEE (reference sequence). The CDR3 coding sequence is TGTGCCAGCAGCTTGGACGGGGGGGCAGCAACAGATACGCAGTATTTT. Translating gives CASSLDGGAATDTQYF.

V gene TRBV5-1 combines with J gene TRBJ2-3, with a weak D call TRBD1 (6 bases). Germline V CDR1 and CDR2: SGHRS, YFSETQ. The CDR3 has 15 residues. V was shortened by 6 bases and J by 0 bases, with 14 bases between the two germline ends. The CDR3 region is CASKGQSSSTDTQYF. The CDR3 DNA sequence: TGCGCCAGCAAAGGACAGAGCTCTAGCACAGATACGCAGTATTTT.

This sequence joins TRBV15 and TRBJ1-5; TRBD1 matches 10 bases. Unmatched junction bases numbered 4, after V lost 1 base and J lost 1 base. This CDR3 comprises 17 residues. From germline, CDR1 is LNHNV and CDR2 YYDKDF (reference sequence). The CDR3 is CATSRVEGQGSNQPQHF. For the CDR3, the DNA is TGTGCCACCAGCAGAGTCGAGGGACAGGGGAGCAATCAGCCCCAGCATTTT. The variable domain in full, completed from reference TRBV15 and TRBJ1-5, reads DAMVIQNPRYQVTQFGKPVTLSCSQTLNHNVMYWYQQKSSQAPKLLFHYYDKDFNNEADTPDNFQSRRPNTSFCFLDIRSPGLGDTAMYLCATSRVEGQGSNQPQHFGDGTRLSIL.

Worth noting for this clone: Other DNA sequences in the sample encode the same CDR3. The chain recombines TRBV25-1 with TRBJ2-7, with a tentative D call TRBD2 (5 bases). V was pared by 3 bases and J by 4 bases, with 16 bases between. CDR3 length: 15 residues. Germline V gene lookup returns CDR1 MGHDK and CDR2 SYGVNS. In DNA, the CDR3 is TGTGCCAGCAGTGATCCCTCGCTAGCCCAATACGAGCAGTACTTC. It codes for CASSDPSLAQYEQYF.

This rearrangement joins TRBV28 to TRBJ2-7; weak D call: TRBD2 (5 bases). The V and J ends lost 4 bases and 2 bases respectively, with 15 bases between them. The CDR3 runs 15 residues. Germline values: CDR1 MDHEN, CDR2 SYDVKM. The CDR3 DNA is TGTGCCAGCAGTTCCCGGGGAGAATTCGCCTACGAGCAGTACTTC. Translation: CASSSRGEFAYEQYF. The whole variable domain, filled in from reference TRBV28 and TRBJ2-7, reads DVKVTQSSRYLVKRTGEKVFLECVQDMDHENMFWYRQDPGLGLRLIYFSYDVKMKEKGDIPEGYSVSREKKERFSLILESASTNQTSMYLCASSSRGEFAYEQYFGPGTRLTVT.

The chain combines TRBV6-5 with TRBJ2-1, with a tentative D call TRBD2 (5 bases). Germline V lookup: CDR1 MNHEY, CDR2 SVGAGI. The CDR3 is 15 amino acids. The V end lost 1 base, the J end lost 7 bases, and 14 bases lay between the germline ends. The CDR3 DNA reads as TGTGCCAGCAGTTACTACCCCGGGGAAACAAATGAGCAGTTCTTC. It codes for CASSYYPGETNEQFF.

The chain couples TRBV27 to TRBJ1-1; TRBD1 might be the D (5 bases). Germline values: CDR1 MNHEY, CDR2 SMNVEV (reference sequence). The CDR3 sequence is 15 residues long. V was trimmed by 3 bases and J by 7 bases, leaving 18 bases between them. In nucleotides, the CDR3 is TGTGCCAGCAGTTTCTGGGGCGAAGAAGTTAGTGAAGCTTTCTTT. Protein: CASSFWGEEVSEAFF.

The CDR3 sequence: CASSYETGHTEAFF. The CDR3 nucleotides are TGTGCCAGCAGTTACGAGACAGGGCACACTGAAGCTTTCTTT. The chain combines TRBV6-5 with TRBJ1-1; TRBD1 matches 7 bases. V lost 2 bases and J lost 3; bases outside the gene matches: 3. CDR3 length: 14 amino acids. Germline lookup yields CDR1 MNHEY and CDR2 SVGAGI.

This chain joins TRBV9 and TRBJ1-1; 9 positions match TRBD1. Germline V lookup: CDR1 SGDLS, CDR2 YYNGEE. This CDR3 spans 14 amino acids. V trimming: 5 bases; J trimming: 3 bases; junction bases outside the gene matches: 5. The CDR3 protein is CASSGTGRDTEAFF. CDR3 in DNA: TGTGCCAGCAGTGGGACAGGGAGGGACACTGAAGCTTTCTTT.

The chain recombines TRBV7-9 with TRBJ1-1, with a possible D match to TRBD1 (5 bases). V was trimmed by 2 bases and J by 3 bases, leaving 13 bases between them. This CDR3 comprises 15 residues. Germline values: CDR1 SEHNR, CDR2 FQNEAQ (reference sequence). The CDR3 is CASSLRRVGDTEAFF. The CDR3 region has the DNA TGTGCCAGCAGCTTACGCAGGGTTGGCGACACTGAAGCTTTCTTT.

The chain employs TRBV2 and TRBJ1-1; D uncertain. Trimming removed 5 bases at V and 1 base at J, with 11 bases between. Germline-derived CDR1 and CDR2 are SNHLY and FYNNEI. The length of the CDR3 is 14 residues. The CDR3 is CASSTTKRNTEAFF. The DNA for the CDR3 is TGTGCCAGCAGTACGACTAAAAGGAACACTGAAGCTTTCTTT. The whole variable domain, filled in from reference TRBV2 and TRBJ1-1, reads EPEVTQTPSHQVTQMGQEVILRCVPISNHLYFYWYRQILGQKVEFLVSFYNNEISEKSEIFDDQFSVERPDGSNFTLKIRSTKLEDSAMYFCASSTTKRNTEAFFGQGTRLTVV.

The chain carries TRBV10-3 and TRBJ2-1, with TRBD2 identical over 8 bases. The CDR3 is 14 amino acids. V was clipped by 6 bases and J by 10 bases; unmatched bases: 11. CDR1 is ENHRY, CDR2 SYGVKD, per germline. The chain's CDR3 is CAIRSGGDVEEQFF. CDR3 coding DNA: TGTGCCATCAGGAGCGGGGGAGACGTAGAGGAGCAGTTCTTC.

J is TRBJ1-2 and V is TRBV11-2; TRBD1 aligns across 9 bases. This CDR3 has 13 residues. Germline V CDR1 and CDR2: SGHAT, FQNNGV. V lost 5 bases and J lost 6; bases outside the gene matches: 4. The CDR3 protein is CASSPRTGDGYTF. DNA for the CDR3: TGTGCCAGCAGCCCAAGGACAGGGGATGGCTACACCTTC.

V is TRBV11-2 and J is TRBJ1-1, with 7 bases fitting TRBD1. Germline CDR1 is SGHAT and CDR2 is FQNNGV. V dropped 3 bases and J dropped 7; count of bases not matched to a gene: 11. This CDR3 is 15 amino acids long. The CDR3 spells CASSLAFKGAFEAFF. In DNA, the CDR3 is TGTGCCAGCAGCTTGGCATTCAAGGGGGCTTTTGAAGCTTTCTTT.

V is TRBV28 and J is TRBJ1-3; a weak D match, TRBD1 (6 bases). Trimming left V 2 bases short and J 1 base short, with 12 bases between. This CDR3 region has 16 residues. CDR1 and CDR2 from the germline V gene are MDHEN and SYDVKM. CDR3 loop: CASSLRTGSSGNTIYF. The CDR3 DNA follows: TGTGCCAGCAGTTTAAGAACAGGGAGTTCTGGAAACACCATATATTTT.

The V call is TRBV7-2, the J call TRBJ1-3; 7 nucleotides line up with TRBD1. Trimming at V came to 3 bases and at J to 0 bases, leaving 5 bases not matched to a gene. Germline values: CDR1 SGHTA, CDR2 FQGNSA. The CDR3 spans 16 residues. The CDR3 DNA reads TGTGCCAGCAGCTTGGGGACAGTTTACTCTGGAAACACCATATATTTT. Translation: CASSLGTVYSGNTIYF.